This T cell receptor beta chain emerged from a study of cytomegalovirus exposure and HLA in healthy donors. Overall study context: Genotyping showed around 81% of 398 donors falling in the Caucasian-associated ancestry cluster.

With regard to this clone: Its matching antigen is unknown.

Study-level findings and limits: V- and J-gene trimming in TCR beta was tied to a missense DCLRE1C variant by an analysis performed later.

Sampled while nominally healthy, donors likely had unrecorded immune exposures. PCR primers comprised 60 Vbeta and 13 Jbeta primers. Profiled with immunoSEQ multiplex PCR; TCRdb holds only in-frame clones, not every one. The data hold 95,000 to 150,000 clones, with around 75% observed a single time. The sequencing sample was made of PBMCs. This TCR came from a woman aged 45-60 years in good health and CMV-seropositive.

CDR3 sequence (DNA): TGTGCCAGCAGCTTGCCCGGGTACGAGCAGTACTTC. Amino acid sequence: CASSLPGYEQYF. This chain links TRBV5-4 with TRBJ2-7, with D unclear. V was shortened by 1 base and J by 4 bases, with 6 bases between the two germline ends. There are 12 residues in the CDR3. From germline, CDR1 is SGHNT and CDR2 YYREEE (reference sequence). Together with reference TRBV5-4 and TRBJ2-7, the CDR3 gives the full variable domain: ETGVTQSPTHLIKTRGQQVTLRCSSQSGHNTVSWYQQALGQGPQFIFQYYREEENGRGNFPPRFSGLQFPNYSSELNVNALELDDSALYLCASSLPGYEQYFGPGTRLTVT.